These 8 T cell receptor beta chains were all obtained from the same sample, sequenced in a study of shared clonotypes between healthy human individuals. TCRdb's copy holds only in-frame clones and misses some; the assay was immunoSEQ multiplex PCR. The data show about 2.3 million clones, over 90% seen once. Specimen: naive CD4+ T cells from PBMCs. Subset meaning: CD45RA+ positively selected. These receptors all come from a man aged 18 to 29 in good health. Some clones in this sample may be carry-over from other donors' samples.

The V call is TRBV4-1, the J call TRBJ2-7; no firm D call. The CDR3 spans 14 residues. Between the trimmed V and J ends, which lost 4 bases and 2 bases, there was a span of 12 bases. CDR1 is MGHRA and CDR2 is YSYEKL in the germline V gene. The CDR3 DNA sequence: TGCGCCAGCAGCCTAGAGTACGGACCCTACGAGCAGTACTTC. It is translated as CASSLEYGPYEQYF.

The rearrangement links TRBV5-1 to TRBJ2-2; D remains ambiguous. The CDR3 is 15 amino acids. Trimming shortened V by 0 bases and J by 1 base, and 7 bases separated the two germline ends. CDR1 is SGHRS and CDR2 is YFSETQ in the germline V gene. The CDR3 protein is CASSLGVVNTGELFF. The CDR3 DNA reads TGCGCCAGCAGCTTGGGTGTAGTGAACACCGGGGAGCTGTTTTTT.

A note on this clone: Other nucleotide sequences in the sample specify the same CDR3. The chain is built from TRBV5-1 and TRBJ2-1; tentative D call: TRBD2 (5 bases). Between the trimmed V and J ends, which lost 0 bases and 0 bases, there was a span of 10 bases. The CDR3 sequence is 16 residues long. The germline gives CDR1 SGHRS, CDR2 YFSETQ. This chain's CDR3 is CASSLAVGSSYNEQFF. The CDR3 DNA sequence: TGCGCCAGCAGCTTGGCCGTGGGGAGCTCCTACAATGAGCAGTTCTTC.

The chain recombines TRBV7-7 with TRBJ1-4; perhaps TRBD1 as D (6 bases). The germline gives CDR1 SSHAT, CDR2 FNYEAQ (reference sequence). The ends were cut back, 5 bases at V and 6 bases at J, with 13 bases in the middle. The CDR3 spans 14 residues. The CDR3 loop is CASSAGGWDEKLFF. CDR3 nucleotides: TGTGCCAGCAGCGCCGGGGGCTGGGATGAAAAACTGTTTTTT.

The chain combines TRBV7-3 with TRBJ2-2, with 14 bases aligning to TRBD2. Germline CDR1 and CDR2: SGHTA and FQGTGA. V gave up 4 bases and J gave up 0 bases; unmatched junction bases: 7. The CDR3 is made up of 19 amino acids. The CDR3 sequence: CASSYGLAGGWANTGELFF. The CDR3 DNA reads as TGTGCCAGCAGCTACGGACTAGCGGGAGGATGGGCGAACACCGGGGAGCTGTTTTTT.

The rearrangement joins TRBV4-3 to TRBJ2-7; D unclear. Trimming took 4 bases from V and 1 from J, leaving 14 bases between them. The CDR3 length is 15 residues. The V gene's germline CDR1 is LGHNA and CDR2 YSLEER. The CDR3 is CASSRGRSPSYEQYF. Here the CDR3 DNA reads TGCGCCAGCAGCCGTGGACGGAGCCCTTCCTACGAGCAGTACTTC.

The gene calls are TRBV11-3 and TRBJ1-2; TRBD1 aligns across 9 bases. CDR3 size: 14 residues. Germline-derived CDR1 and CDR2 are SGHNT and YENEEA. J was trimmed by 6 bases and V by 0 bases; bases with no gene match: 2. CDR3 loop: CASSLEDRGHGYTF. As DNA, the CDR3 is TGTGCCAGCAGCTTAGAGGACAGGGGACATGGCTACACCTTC.

As concerns this clone: The sample holds other DNA sequences that translate to the same CDR3. V and J are TRBV5-1 and TRBJ1-1, with 8 nucleotides matching TRBD1. The CDR3 totals 14 residues. Germline CDR1 and CDR2: SGHRS and YFSETQ. The V gene end was trimmed by 4 bases and the J gene end by 2 bases; junction bases not matched to a gene: 4. CDR3 in amino acids: CASSGGQGNTEAFF. The CDR3 bases are TGCGCCAGCAGCGGTGGACAGGGAAACACTGAAGCTTTCTTT.